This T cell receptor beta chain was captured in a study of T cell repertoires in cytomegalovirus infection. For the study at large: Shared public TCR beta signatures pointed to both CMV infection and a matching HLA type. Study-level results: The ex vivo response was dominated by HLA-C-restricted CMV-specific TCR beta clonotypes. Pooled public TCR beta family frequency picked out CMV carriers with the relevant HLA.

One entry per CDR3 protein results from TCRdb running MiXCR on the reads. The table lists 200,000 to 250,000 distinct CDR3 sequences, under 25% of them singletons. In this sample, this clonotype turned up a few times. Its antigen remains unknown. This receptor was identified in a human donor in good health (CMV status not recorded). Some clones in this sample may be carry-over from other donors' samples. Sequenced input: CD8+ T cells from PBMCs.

CDR3: CASSGDRTSPGYEQYF. The CDR3 DNA reads TGTGCCAGCAGTGGGGATCGGACTAGCCCAGGCTACGAGCAGTACTTC. This chain joins TRBV2 and TRBJ2-7, with 8 bases fitting TRBD2. Per germline, CDR1 SNHLY and CDR2 FYNNEI. The V and J ends lost 4 bases and 3 bases, in that order; junction bases with no gene match: 11. The CDR3 is made up of 16 amino acids.